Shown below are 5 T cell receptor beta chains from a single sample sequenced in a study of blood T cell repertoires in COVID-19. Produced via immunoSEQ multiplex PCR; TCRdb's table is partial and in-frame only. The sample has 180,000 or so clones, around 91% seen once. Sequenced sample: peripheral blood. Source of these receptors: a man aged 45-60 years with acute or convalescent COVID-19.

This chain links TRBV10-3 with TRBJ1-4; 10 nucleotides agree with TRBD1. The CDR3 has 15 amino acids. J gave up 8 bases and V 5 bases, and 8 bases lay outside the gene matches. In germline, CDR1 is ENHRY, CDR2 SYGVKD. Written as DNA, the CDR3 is TGTGCCATCAGTATCGGGACAGGGGAAGGAGAAAAACTGTTTTTT. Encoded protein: CAISIGTGEGEKLFF.

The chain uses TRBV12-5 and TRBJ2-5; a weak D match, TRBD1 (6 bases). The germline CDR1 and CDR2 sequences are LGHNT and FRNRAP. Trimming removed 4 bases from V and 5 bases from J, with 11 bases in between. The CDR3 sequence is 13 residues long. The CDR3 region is CASGSGAGETQYF. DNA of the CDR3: TGTGCTAGTGGTTCAGGGGCTGGGGAGACCCAGTACTTC.

The DNA of the CDR3 is TGCAGTGCGAGTGGGACAGGGGGTTATCAGCCCCAGCATTTT. Its protein is CSASGTGGYQPQHF. The chain recombines TRBV20-1 with TRBJ1-5, with TRBD1 matching 11 bases. There are 14 residues in the CDR3. Trimming removed 6 bases from V and 5 bases from J; junction bases left unmatched: 6. Germline V gene sequence: CDR1 DFQATT, CDR2 SNEGSKA (reference sequence).

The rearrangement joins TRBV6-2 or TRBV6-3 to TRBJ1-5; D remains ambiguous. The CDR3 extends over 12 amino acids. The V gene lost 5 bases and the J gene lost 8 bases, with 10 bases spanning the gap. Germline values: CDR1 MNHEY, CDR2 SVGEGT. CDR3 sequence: CASSDPGKPQHF. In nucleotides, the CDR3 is TGTGCCAGCAGTGACCCGGGGAAGCCCCAGCATTTT.

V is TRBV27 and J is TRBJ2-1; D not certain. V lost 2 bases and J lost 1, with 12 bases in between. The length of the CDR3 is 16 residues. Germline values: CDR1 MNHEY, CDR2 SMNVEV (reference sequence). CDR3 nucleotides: TGTGCCAGCAGTTTAATCCCAGATTATTCCTACAATGAGCAGTTCTTC. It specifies CASSLIPDYSYNEQFF.